This TCR beta chain is from a study of T cell repertoires in cytomegalovirus infection. Across the whole study: Recently identified HLA-C-restricted CMV epitopes were among the peptides used. Matching HLA type, along with CMV infection, was indicated by public TCR beta signatures.

V lost 0 bases to trimming and J lost 4 bases, with 13 bases between them. The CDR3 loop spans 15 amino acids. Germline V gene sequence: CDR1 SEHNR, CDR2 FQNEAQ (reference sequence). TCRdb re-analysed the reads in MiXCR, keeping a single row per CDR3 protein. The repertoire holds fewer than 55,000 distinct CDR3 sequences, with about 19% as singletons. This clonotype turned up a few times. Its antigen is not known. Study conclusions and caveats: The ex vivo response was dominated by HLA-C-restricted CMV-specific TCR beta clonotypes.

This clonotype was sampled from a human donor in good health (CMV status not recorded). Some clones in this sample may be carry-over from other donors' samples. The chain carries TRBV7-9 and TRBJ2-7; D ambiguous. Sequences were derived from CD8+ T cells from cultured PBMCs, sampled from culture after CMV antigen stimulation. CDR3 region: CASSLASSPKYEQYF. As DNA, the CDR3 is TGTGCCAGCAGCTTAGCGTCTTCCCCTAAATACGAGCAGTACTTC.